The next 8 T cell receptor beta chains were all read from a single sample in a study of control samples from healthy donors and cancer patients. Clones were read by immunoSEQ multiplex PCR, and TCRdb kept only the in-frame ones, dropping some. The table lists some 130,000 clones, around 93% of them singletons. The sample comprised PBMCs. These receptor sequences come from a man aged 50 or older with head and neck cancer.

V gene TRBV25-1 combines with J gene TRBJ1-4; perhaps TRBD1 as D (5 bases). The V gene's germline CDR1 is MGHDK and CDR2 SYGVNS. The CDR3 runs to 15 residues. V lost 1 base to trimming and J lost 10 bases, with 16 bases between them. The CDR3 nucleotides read TGTGCCAGCAGTGAATCAGAAAGGGGTTGGGCAAAACTGTTTTTT. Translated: CASSESERGWAKLFF.

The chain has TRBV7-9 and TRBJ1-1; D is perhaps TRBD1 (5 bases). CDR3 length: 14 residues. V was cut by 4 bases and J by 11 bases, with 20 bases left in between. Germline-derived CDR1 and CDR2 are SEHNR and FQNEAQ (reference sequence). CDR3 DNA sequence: TGTGCCAGCAGCTCCATTCGACCGGGACTAGCTGCTTTCTTT. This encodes CASSSIRPGLAAFF. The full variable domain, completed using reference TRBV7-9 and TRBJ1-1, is DTGVSQNPRHKITKRGQNVTFRCDPISEHNRLYWYRQTLGQGPEFLTYFQNEAQLEKSRLLSDRFSAERPKGSFSTLEIQRTEQGDSAMYLCASSSIRPGLAAFFGQGTRLTVV.

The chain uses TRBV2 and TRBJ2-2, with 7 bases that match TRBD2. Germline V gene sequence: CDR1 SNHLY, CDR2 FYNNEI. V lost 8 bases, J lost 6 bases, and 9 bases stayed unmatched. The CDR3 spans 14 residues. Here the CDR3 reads CASSELGGAGELFF. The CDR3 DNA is TGTGCCAGCTCCGAATTGGGGGGGGCCGGGGAGCTGTTTTTT.

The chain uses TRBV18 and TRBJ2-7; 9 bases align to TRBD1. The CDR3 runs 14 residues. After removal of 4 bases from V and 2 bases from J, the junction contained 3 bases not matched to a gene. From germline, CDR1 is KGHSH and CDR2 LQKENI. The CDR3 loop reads CASSLGQGTYEQYF. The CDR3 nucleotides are TGTGCCAGCTCACTAGGACAGGGGACCTACGAGCAGTACTTC.

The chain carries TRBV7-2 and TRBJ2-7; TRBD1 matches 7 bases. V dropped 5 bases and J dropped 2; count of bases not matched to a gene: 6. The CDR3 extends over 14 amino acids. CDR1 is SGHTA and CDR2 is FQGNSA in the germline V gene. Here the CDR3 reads CASSPDRVPYEQYF. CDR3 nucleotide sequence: TGTGCCAGCAGCCCCGACAGGGTACCCTACGAGCAGTACTTC.

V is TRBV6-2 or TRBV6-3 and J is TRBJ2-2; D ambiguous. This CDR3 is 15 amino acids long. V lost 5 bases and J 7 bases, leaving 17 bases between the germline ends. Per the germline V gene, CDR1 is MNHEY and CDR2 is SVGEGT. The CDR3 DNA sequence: TGTGCCAGCAGTCCCCCCCGGGCCACCCGCGGGGAGCTGTTTTTT. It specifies CASSPPRATRGELFF.

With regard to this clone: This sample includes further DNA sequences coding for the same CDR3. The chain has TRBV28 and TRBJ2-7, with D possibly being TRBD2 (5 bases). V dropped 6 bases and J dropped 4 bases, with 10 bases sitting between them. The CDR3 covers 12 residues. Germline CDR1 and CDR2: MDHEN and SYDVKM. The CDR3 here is CASSLSGYEQYF. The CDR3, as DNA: TGTGCCAGCAGCCTATCGGGGTACGAGCAGTACTTC.

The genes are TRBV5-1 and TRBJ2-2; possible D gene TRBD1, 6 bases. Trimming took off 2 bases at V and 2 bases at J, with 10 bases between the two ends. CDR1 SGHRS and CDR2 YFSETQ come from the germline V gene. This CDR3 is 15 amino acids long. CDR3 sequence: CASSFEGGNTGELFF. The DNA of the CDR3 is TGCGCCAGCAGCTTCGAAGGGGGAAACACCGGGGAGCTGTTTTTT.